The clone carrying this T cell receptor beta chain has at least ten counts. This entry belongs to a study of T cells in Graves' hyperthyroidism and ophthalmopathy. CDR3 length: 16 residues. The germline gives CDR1 SQVTM, CDR2 ANQGSEA. V gave up 6 bases and J gave up 7 bases; unmatched junction bases: 12. Amplified TCR beta CDR3 regions derived from RNA transcripts. HTBI primers were employed in a first-round RT-PCR of the TCR CDR3. TCRdb analysed the multiplex PCR reads with MiXCR anew, one entry per CDR3 protein. The sample has about 840,000 distinct CDR3 sequences; 38% are singletons. The material sequenced was blood. The chain combines TRBV29-1 with TRBJ2-2; 12 positions agree with TRBD2. The receptor was derived from a young man with Graves' hyperthyroidism. The CDR3 is CSVVTSGSILGGELFF. Written as DNA, the CDR3 is TGCAGCGTAGTGACTAGCGGGAGTATCTTGGGCGGGGAGCTGTTTTTT.